This T cell receptor (beta chain) comes out of a study of blood T cells in healthy people across ages. The second PCR ran about 6 to 12 cycles with a sample-barcoded 5' primer and J-beta primers. TCRdb redid the calling of the 5' RACE reads with MiXCR, one entry per CDR3 protein. The sample contains 1.2 million to 1.5 million distinct CDR3 sequences, around two fifths of which appear only once. Germline V lookup: CDR1 SGHTA, CDR2 FQGTGA. This CDR3 has 13 amino acids. Study conclusions and caveats: Age brought a roughly linear fall in TCR beta diversity measured per million T cells.

With respect to this clonotype: As yet, its antigen is unknown. Given a much more abundant clone one base away, this may be a read error.

This sequence was found in a woman under 30 in good health. Sequencing was done on a sample of blood. The chain carries TRBV7-3 and TRBJ2-7; 8 positions match TRBD1. Judging by the DNA end, TRBJ2-5 fits better; the J call may be wrong. As DNA, the CDR3 is TGTGCCAGCAGCTTAGGACAGGGACAGACCCAGTACTTC. It translates to CASSLGQGQTQYF.